These 10 T cell receptor beta chains originate from one sample sequenced in a study of identical twins (dated by TCRdb to the mid-2010s). Preparation of the library involved 5' RACE. Instrument used: Illumina HiSeq 2000. TCRdb trimmed public reads at Q25 via fastp, called clones via MiXCR and kept in-frame beta chains. When rows share a CDR3 protein, they turn into one entry using the most common DNA and genes. This sample is represented by around 250,000 distinct CDR3 sequences; about 7% of them were singletons. Of the sample, 3% to 4.5% is held by the ten largest clones. These data also formed part of another study, on yellow fever vaccine responses in identical twins.

The sequenced material came from memory (CD45RO+) T cells sorted from blood. The cell subset or site label for this specimen denotes: CD45RO+ enriched T cells. Source of these receptors: a woman between 18 and 29 years old in good health.

The chain links TRBV5-6 to TRBJ1-5; 8 nucleotides line up with TRBD1. Losses at the gene ends were 4 bases for V and 2 bases for J; bases not matched to a gene: 5. This CDR3 has 15 amino acids. Per germline, CDR1 SGHDT and CDR2 YYEEEE. Here the CDR3 DNA reads TGTGCCAGCAGCGGACAGGGCGGGGGCAATCAGCCCCAGCATTTT. Translated: CASSGQGGGNQPQHF.

This clonotype was counted at least ten times. The chain recombines TRBV14 with TRBJ2-1; 9 nucleotides agree with TRBD2. Germline V lookup: CDR1 SGHDN, CDR2 FVKESK. This CDR3 spans 13 amino acids. After removal of 2 bases from V and 7 bases from J, the junction contained 0 bases not matched to a gene. CDR3 protein: CASSQLAGNEQFF. The DNA for the CDR3 is TGTGCCAGCAGCCAACTAGCGGGAAATGAGCAGTTCTTC.

This clonotype occurred many times. V and J are TRBV5-5 and TRBJ2-7, with D hard to call. V lost 1 base and J 0 bases, leaving 5 bases between the germline ends. The CDR3 runs to 13 residues. Per germline, CDR1 SGHKS and CDR2 YYEKEE (reference sequence). The CDR3 sequence: CASSLPVSYEQYF. Here the CDR3 DNA reads TGTGCCAGCAGCTTGCCGGTCTCCTACGAGCAGTACTTC. The full variable domain, its missing parts supplied by reference TRBV5-5 and TRBJ2-7, is DAGVTQSPTHLIKTRGQQVTLRCSPISGHKSVSWYQQVLGQGPQFIFQYYEKEERGRGNFPDRFSARQFPNYSSELNVNALLLGDSALYLCASSLPVSYEQYFGPGTRLTVT.

V and J are TRBV2 and TRBJ2-4; possibly TRBD2 for D (5 bases). Trimming left V 8 bases short and J 0 bases short, with 14 bases between. Germline V gene data show CDR1 as SNHLY and CDR2 as FYNNEI. The CDR3 loop spans 15 amino acids. The CDR3 reads CASLRPGLAKNIQYF. CDR3 coding DNA: TGTGCCAGCTTACGACCTGGACTAGCCAAAAACATTCAGTACTTC.

This clonotype was detected ten times or more. V gene TRBV10-3 combines with J gene TRBJ2-7; TRBD2 matches 10 bases. V dropped 8 bases and J dropped 7; count of bases not matched to a gene: 11. This CDR3 comprises 14 residues. Germline V gene data show CDR1 as ENHRY and CDR2 as SYGVKD. CDR3 DNA: TGTGCCATCTCCGGGCTAGCGGGAGTAGGAGAGCAGTACTTC. Amino acids: CAISGLAGVGEQYF.

This clonotype was observed a few times. The chain recombines TRBV28 with TRBJ1-2; 9 nucleotides align to TRBD1. The CDR3 consists of 15 residues. Germline CDR1 and CDR2: MDHEN and SYDVKM. J lost 1 base, V lost 2 bases, and 2 bases had no gene match. CDR3 bases: TGTGCCAGCAGTTTAGGGACAGGGATTAACTATGGCTACACCTTC. It encodes CASSLGTGINYGYTF.

This clonotype was detected only a few times. The chain employs TRBV5-6 and TRBJ2-1; 8 bases align to TRBD2. Trimming removed 5 bases from V and 0 bases from J; junction bases left unmatched: 10. This CDR3 region has 17 residues. CDR1 and CDR2 from the germline V gene are SGHDT and YYEEEE. CDR3 region: CASRLRVSGGSYNEQFF. In DNA, the CDR3 is TGTGCCAGCAGACTAAGAGTCAGCGGGGGCTCCTACAATGAGCAGTTCTTC.

The rearrangement joins TRBV6-1 to TRBJ2-3, with 7 bases lining up with TRBD1. V was clipped by 4 bases and J by 4 bases; unmatched bases: 8. The CDR3 totals 15 residues. The germline gives CDR1 MNHNS, CDR2 SASEGT. Here the CDR3 DNA reads TGTGCCAGCAGTGGACGACAGGGTCGGGCAGATACGCAGTATTTT. Translated: CASSGRQGRADTQYF.

This clonotype was seen more than once but under ten times. V and J are TRBV20-1 and TRBJ1-2; 10 nucleotides agree with TRBD1. The CDR3 runs 14 residues. V shed 4 bases, J shed 6 bases, and the junction held 8 bases outside the gene matches. Germline values: CDR1 DFQATT, CDR2 SNEGSKA (reference sequence). The CDR3 here is CSANAPGQGNGYTF. The CDR3, as DNA: TGCAGTGCTAACGCTCCGGGACAGGGGAATGGCTACACCTTC.

This clonotype was detected many times. The V gene is TRBV20-1, the J gene TRBJ1-1; 7 bases map to TRBD1. This CDR3 spans 18 amino acids. The trim removed 2 bases at V and 3 bases at J, leaving 18 bases unmatched. The germline gives CDR1 DFQATT, CDR2 SNEGSKA (reference sequence). This CDR3 is CSARPLWGTEKKDTEAFF. CDR3 coding DNA: TGCAGTGCTAGACCCCTTTGGGGGACAGAAAAGAAAGACACTGAAGCTTTCTTT.